One sample yielded the 27 T cell receptor beta chains listed below, sequenced in a study of CD8+ T cells in alopecia areata. RNA, once extracted, was reverse transcribed into cDNA for use as the sequencing template. Method: immunoSEQ multiplex PCR; TCRdb's copy keeps in-frame clones and lacks some. The data hold approximately 180,000 clones, with roughly 60% observed a single time. The starting material was CD4+ T cells sorted from blood, obtained at week 0. These receptors were taken from a human donor with alopecia areata.

The chain has TRBV29-1 and TRBJ2-5, with 7 bases identical to TRBD2. Trimming took 4 bases from V and 5 from J; bases not matched to a gene: 4. The CDR3 is made up of 12 amino acids. Germline lookup yields CDR1 SQVTM and CDR2 ANQGSEA. CDR3 protein: CSVVQGGETQYF. The CDR3 region has the DNA TGCAGCGTTGTTCAGGGAGGGGAGACCCAGTACTTC.

The chain is built from TRBV7-2 and TRBJ2-7; 11 bases map to TRBD1. Losses at the gene ends were 1 base for V and 2 bases for J; bases not matched to a gene: 7. Germline V gene lookup returns CDR1 SGHTA and CDR2 FQGNSA. The length of the CDR3 is 17 residues. Here the CDR3 reads CASSLEPPGQGAYEQYF. The CDR3 coding sequence is TGTGCCAGCAGCTTAGAGCCACCGGGACAGGGGGCCTACGAGCAGTACTTC.

The genes are TRBV18 and TRBJ1-6; 8 bases are shared with TRBD1. Germline CDR1 KGHSH, CDR2 LQKENI. The CDR3 consists of 15 residues. V shed 1 base and J 10 bases; nucleotides not matched to a gene: 6. CDR3 coding DNA: TGTGCCAGCTCACCACTGCCAGGGGGCGAGTCACCCCTCCACTTT. Translated: CASSPLPGGESPLHF.

This chain links TRBV29-1 with TRBJ2-3; TRBD1 aligns across 7 bases. CDR3 length equals 14 residues. V was clipped by 6 bases and J by 0 bases; unmatched bases: 6. CDR1 and CDR2 (germline): SQVTM, ANQGSEA. The CDR3 spells CSVVRQGSTDTQYF. The CDR3 region has the DNA TGCAGCGTAGTCCGACAGGGCAGCACAGATACGCAGTATTTT.

This chain uses TRBV6-1 with TRBJ2-5, with D perhaps matching TRBD1 (5 bases). V was cut by 5 bases and J by 5 bases, with 15 bases left in between. Germline V gene sequence: CDR1 MNHNS, CDR2 SASEGT. This CDR3 is 14 amino acids long. The CDR3 loop reads CASSFYDRSETQYF. The CDR3 nucleotides are TGTGCCAGCAGTTTTTACGACAGAAGCGAGACCCAGTACTTC.

CDR3 protein: CASRGTGLAGIDTQYF. The CDR3 nucleotides read TGTGCCAGCAGGGGCACGGGTCTAGCGGGGATAGATACGCAGTATTTT. The chain employs TRBV7-8 and TRBJ2-3, with TRBD2 matching 9 bases. Germline CDR1 SGHVS, CDR2 FQNEAQ. The CDR3 extends over 16 amino acids. The J segment lost 5 bases and the V segment lost 6 bases, leaving 12 bases of the junction unmatched.

This clone was recorded a few times. The chain has TRBV14 and TRBJ2-7; 8 bases are shared with TRBD1. Trimming at V came to 4 bases and at J to 6 bases, leaving 11 bases not matched to a gene. The CDR3 has 15 residues. The germline gives CDR1 SGHDN, CDR2 FVKESK. CDR3 in DNA: TGTGCCAGCAGCCTATTCGACAGGGGATTGAGCGAGCAGTACTTC. This translates into CASSLFDRGLSEQYF.

The CDR3 DNA sequence: TGTGCCTGGAGTGGGCCGTGGGCCGGGCGGCCTGAAGCTTTCTTT. This codes for CAWSGPWAGRPEAFF. This rearrangement joins TRBV30 to TRBJ1-1; no reliable D call. Germline values: CDR1 GTSNPN, CDR2 SVGIG (reference sequence). This CDR3 spans 15 amino acids. V lost 1 base and J lost 6, with 18 bases in between.

This chain joins TRBV29-1 and TRBJ2-1; D unclear. The CDR3 contains 11 residues. V was shortened by 4 bases and J by 4 bases, with 5 bases between the two germline ends. CDR1 SQVTM and CDR2 ANQGSEA come from the germline V gene. CDR3 DNA: TGCAGCGTTGGACCGTACAATGAGCAGTTCTTC. Its translation: CSVGPYNEQFF.

This clone showed up just a few times. The CDR3 is CASSPRAGTSTGELFF. The DNA for the CDR3 is TGCGCCAGCAGCCCGAGGGCCGGGACTTCAACCGGGGAGCTGTTTTTT. The chain carries TRBV5-1 and TRBJ2-2; D might be TRBD2 (6 bases). Germline lookup yields CDR1 SGHRS and CDR2 YFSETQ. V shed 4 bases and J shed 5 bases, with 18 bases lying between them. The CDR3 has 16 amino acids.

The gene calls are TRBV2 and TRBJ2-3, with TRBD2 matching over 8 bases. The CDR3 runs 15 residues. V lost 4 bases, J lost 6 bases, and 9 bases stayed unmatched. Germline V gene data show CDR1 as SNHLY and CDR2 as FYNNEI. CDR3 region: CASSGISGGLDTQYF. As DNA, the CDR3 is TGTGCCAGCAGTGGGATCTCGGGGGGGCTGGATACGCAGTATTTT.

This chain links TRBV29-1 with TRBJ2-3; the match to TRBD2 covers 7 bases. Unmatched junction bases numbered 13, after V lost 6 bases and J lost 1 base. The CDR3 extends over 16 amino acids. The germline V gene has CDR1 SQVTM and CDR2 ANQGSEA. CDR3 amino acids: CSVHRSSAGRTDTQYF. The CDR3 nucleotides read TGCAGCGTCCATCGCTCATCAGCGGGGCGCACAGATACGCAGTATTTT.

The chain combines TRBV29-1 with TRBJ1-2, with TRBD1 as a possible D gene (6 bases). This CDR3 has 16 amino acids. Germline values: CDR1 SQVTM, CDR2 ANQGSEA. The ends were cut back, 0 bases at V and 5 bases at J, with 19 bases in the middle. CDR3 sequence reads: CSVEDSHRGGGYGYTF. In DNA, the CDR3 is TGCAGCGTTGAAGATTCTCATCGAGGGGGTGGGTATGGCTACACCTTC.

The genes are TRBV4-3 and TRBJ1-1, with D uncertain. Germline-derived CDR1 and CDR2 are LGHNA and YSLEER. This CDR3 is built from 14 residues. Trimming took 5 bases from V and 1 from J, leaving 11 bases between them. The CDR3 loop reads CASSARYPNTEAFF. CDR3 in DNA: TGCGCCAGCAGCGCACGATACCCGAACACTGAAGCTTTCTTT.

The chain uses TRBV7-3 and TRBJ2-1; 14 bases align to TRBD2. The CDR3 consists of 17 residues. J lost 7 bases, V lost 5 bases, and 10 bases had no gene match. The V gene's germline CDR1 is SGHTA and CDR2 FQGTGA. The chain's CDR3 is CASSPYPGLAGVNEQFF. As DNA, the CDR3 is TGTGCCAGCAGCCCCTATCCGGGACTAGCGGGGGTGAATGAGCAGTTCTTC.

V and J are TRBV29-1 and TRBJ2-2; D is unresolved. Trimming pared 7 bases from V and 6 bases from J, leaving 9 bases between. Looked up from germline, CDR1 is SQVTM and CDR2 is ANQGSEA. The CDR3 contains 11 residues. CDR3 in amino acids: CSGGRSGELFF. The CDR3 nucleotides read TGCAGCGGAGGTCGGTCCGGGGAGCTGTTTTTT.

The rearrangement uses TRBV11-1 and TRBJ2-3, with D maybe TRBD2 (7 bases). Per the germline V gene, CDR1 is SGHAT and CDR2 is FQDESV (reference sequence). V dropped 7 bases and J dropped 2 bases, with 22 bases sitting between them. This CDR3 is 17 amino acids long. The CDR3 spells CASTKRGGLSTTDTQYF. The DNA of the CDR3 is TGTGCCAGCACCAAGAGGGGGGGACTTTCTACCACAGATACGCAGTATTTT.

DNA for the CDR3: TGCGCCAGCAGCCAAGAGTCGGGACCCTATGGCTACACCTTC. It translates to CASSQESGPYGYTF. This chain joins TRBV4-1 and TRBJ1-2, with D tentatively TRBD1 (5 bases). Germline lookup yields CDR1 MGHRA and CDR2 YSYEKL. Between the trimmed V and J ends, which lost 0 bases and 4 bases, there was a span of 9 bases. The length of the CDR3 is 14 residues.

The CDR3 DNA reads TGTGCCTGGAGGCAACTATCACAGTGGGGAAACTATGGCTACACCTTC. Translating it yields CAWRQLSQWGNYGYTF. V gene TRBV30 combines with J gene TRBJ1-2; D is unclear. From germline, CDR1 is GTSNPN and CDR2 SVGIG (reference sequence). The V gene lost 3 bases and the J gene lost 2 bases, with 19 bases spanning the gap. This CDR3 spans 16 amino acids.

V and J are TRBV30 and TRBJ2-1; D unclear. CDR3 length equals 11 residues. Between the trimmed V and J ends, which lost 1 base and 4 bases, there was a span of 2 bases. Germline V CDR1 and CDR2: GTSNPN, SVGIG (reference sequence). The CDR3 nucleotides read TGTGCCTGGAGTGCTTACAATGAGCAGTTCTTC. Translating gives CAWSAYNEQFF.

V and J are TRBV4-3 and TRBJ1-2; D is perhaps TRBD1 (5 bases). This CDR3 spans 14 amino acids. Germline V gives CDR1 LGHNA, CDR2 YSLEER. Trimming took off 0 bases at V and 5 bases at J, with 10 bases between the two ends. This chain's CDR3 is CASSQEETDYGYTF. In DNA, the CDR3 is TGCGCCAGCAGCCAAGAAGAGACAGATTATGGCTACACCTTC.

About this clone itself: The same CDR3 can be traced to other DNA sequences in this sample. This chain connects TRBV5-4 to TRBJ1-4, with D possibly TRBD1 on 5 matching bases. Per germline, CDR1 SGHNT and CDR2 YYREEE (reference sequence). The CDR3 sequence is 15 residues long. V gave up 3 bases and J gave up 2 bases, with 11 bases separating them. CDR3 loop: CASSSKQETNEKLFF. The CDR3 nucleotides are TGTGCCAGCAGCTCGAAACAGGAGACTAATGAAAAACTGTTTTTT.

The chain combines TRBV29-1 with TRBJ1-2; D gene ambiguous. Germline V gene lookup returns CDR1 SQVTM and CDR2 ANQGSEA. There are 12 residues in the CDR3. With 2 bases removed from V and 4 bases from J, the gap between germline ends came to 8 bases. The CDR3 sequence is CSVENQVYGYTF. The DNA of the CDR3 is TGCAGCGTTGAAAATCAGGTCTATGGCTACACCTTC.

The chain joins TRBV30 to TRBJ1-1; a possible D gene is TRBD1 (5 bases). V lost 1 base and J 2 bases, leaving 23 bases between the germline ends. The germline gives CDR1 GTSNPN, CDR2 SVGIG (reference sequence). This CDR3 is built from 18 residues. As DNA, the CDR3 is TGTGCCTGGAGTGCCATCCGCCTCCAGGACAAGCCTAACACTGAAGCTTTCTTT. Translation: CAWSAIRLQDKPNTEAFF.

As concerns this clone: One end of the junction varies from germline; a read error may be responsible. The chain combines TRBV6-5 with TRBJ2-1; D may be TRBD1 or TRBD2 (6 bases each). The germline gives CDR1 MNHEY, CDR2 SVGAGI. The CDR3 loop spans 12 amino acids. The CDR3 region has the DNA TGTGCCAGCAGTTACTCCGGGGGCCCGACGATCTTC. Its protein is CASSYSGGPTIF.

This clone was detected only a few times. The CDR3 spells CAISEEGQGTGELFF. The CDR3 DNA follows: TGTGCCATCAGTGAGGAGGGACAGGGCACCGGGGAGCTGTTTTTT. The chain carries TRBV10-3 and TRBJ2-2, with TRBD1 identical over 9 bases. Germline V gene sequence: CDR1 ENHRY, CDR2 SYGVKD. Trimming took 2 bases from V and 4 from J; bases not matched to a gene: 2. The CDR3 extends over 15 amino acids.

This clone was detected a few times. The chain combines TRBV27 with TRBJ1-2, with 8 bases aligning to TRBD1. The CDR3 covers 14 residues. Unmatched junction bases numbered 10, after V lost 5 bases and J lost 8 bases. Germline V gene lookup returns CDR1 MNHEY and CDR2 SMNVEV (reference sequence). The CDR3 DNA reads as TGTGCCAGCAGTAGGAGAACCGGGACAGGCGGCTACACCTTC. This codes for CASSRRTGTGGYTF.